These T cell receptor beta chains were read from a single sample in a study of beta chain features in type 1 diabetes. Some clones are missing from TCRdb's copy, which holds only in-frame ones; the method was immunoSEQ multiplex PCR. The top ten clones hold approximately 0.021% of a sample with some 700,000 clones, around 15% of them seen once. Sequencing used naive CD4+ T cells from blood. Receptor source: a man aged 18 to 30 with type 1 diabetes. The CDR3 runs from the conserved cysteine through the conserved F or W. D genes are given only for firm matches. The size field is filled for only some rows; it gives once, few, many or a size class.

few TRBJ1-4 TRBD1 TRBV30 TGTGCCTGGGGGAGGGGGCGTTCGGGAACTAATGAAAAACTGTTTTTT CAWGRGRSGTNEKLFF
few TRBJ2-6 TRBD1 TRBV5-6 TGTGCCAGCAGCTTGGATTTAGGACAGGGCCGCCCTAATCGCGTCCTGACTTTC CASSLDLGQGRPNRVLTF
few TRBJ1-5 NA TRBV6-6 TGTGCCAGCACCCTAGGGGAAAATCAGCCCCAGCATTTT CASTLGENQPQHF
few TRBJ2-3 NA TRBV4-1 TGCGCCAGCAGCCAACGCTTAGGACAGCAGGGCACAGATACGCAGTATTTT CASSQRLGQQGTDTQYF
NA TRBJ2-1 NA TRBV18 TGTGCCAGCTCAACCCGCTCAGGGGACAATGAGCAGTTCTTC CASSTRSGDNEQFF
few TRBJ1-2 TRBD1 TRBV29-1 TGCAGCGTTGTACAGGGGTCTAGCTATGGCTACACCTTC CSVVQGSSYGYTF
few TRBJ1-1 NA TRBV7-2 TGTGCCAGCAGCTTAATGCAGGACACTGAAGCTTTCTTT CASSLMQDTEAFF
few TRBJ2-3 TRBD1 TRBV4-1 TGCGCCAGCAGCCAACGGACAGGGAAGATCGCCACAGATACGCAGTATTTT CASSQRTGKIATDTQYF
few TRBJ1-2 NA TRBV7-2 TGTGCCAGCAGCTTAAGACTCCCTCCTAACTATGGCTACACCTTC CASSLRLPPNYGYTF
few TRBJ2-5 NA TRBV30 TGTGCCTGGAGTATCCAAGAGACCCAGTACTTC CAWSIQETQYF
NA TRBJ2-1 NA TRBV6-5 TGTGCCAGCAGTTCCGACATACGGCAGTTCTTC CASSSDIRQFF
NA TRBJ2-1 NA TRBV28 TGTGCCAGCAGTTTAGAAGCGGGCCGTTACAATGAGCAGTTCTTC CASSLEAGRYNEQFF
NA TRBJ2-5 NA TRBV5-1 TGCGCCAGCAGCTTGGACGCGGGCAGCCAAGAGACCCAGTACTTC CASSLDAGSQETQYF
NA TRBJ1-1 NA TRBV30 TGTGCCTGGAGGGAGGGTTCGGACACTGAAGCTTTCTTT CAWREGSDTEAFF
few TRBJ2-1 TRBD2 TRBV7-3 TGTGCCAGCAGCCCACTAGCGGATTCCTACAATGAGCAGTTCTTC CASSPLADSYNEQFF
few TRBJ1-5 NA TRBV5-1 TGCGCCAGCAGCTCCGGGACGGATAGCAATCAGCCCCAGCATTTT CASSSGTDSNQPQHF
NA TRBJ2-1 TRBD1 TRBV9 TGTGCCAGCAGCGTAGGGGACAGGGGTTACAATGAGCAGTTCTTC CASSVGDRGYNEQFF
few TRBJ1-5 NA TRBV7-9 TGTGCCAGCAGCTTCAGCGCGGGTGGGAATCAGCCCCAGCATTTT CASSFSAGGNQPQHF
NA TRBJ1-1 NA TRBV29-1 TGCAGCTGGGGAGAAATCAACACTGAAGCTTTCTTT CSWGEINTEAFF
few TRBJ2-3 NA TRBV30 TGTGCCTGGTCCGCGGGGTGGGATACGCAGTATTTT CAWSAGWDTQYF
few TRBJ1-4 TRBD1 TRBV18 TGTGCCAGCTCATCGATGGACAGGGCACGCGAAAAACTGTTTTTT CASSSMDRAREKLFF
few TRBJ2-3 NA TRBV10-2 TGCGCCAGCAGTGAAGAGAGGGGAAACACCCGTACGCAGTATTTT CASSEERGNTRTQYF
few TRBJ2-1 TRBD1 TRBV6-5 TGTGCCAGCAGTCTCGACAGGGTTGGGCAGTTCTTC CASSLDRVGQFF
NA TRBJ2-5 TRBD2 TRBV9 TGTGCCAGCAGCACCTACAACGGACTAGCGGGAGAGACCCAGTACTTC CASSTYNGLAGETQYF
NA TRBJ1-5 NA TRBV5-1 TGCGCCAGCAGCCCCACGCCCCAGGGGAATCAGCCCCAGCATTTT CASSPTPQGNQPQHF
few TRBJ2-3 NA TRBV6-1 TGTGCCAGCAGTGAGGGGATACCGGGGCCTCGGGTAGATACGCAGTATTTT CASSEGIPGPRVDTQYF
NA TRBJ2-5 TRBD1 TRBV11-2 TGTGCCAGCAGCTACGGACAGGGACAAGAGACCCAGTACTTC CASSYGQGQETQYF
NA TRBJ2-2 NA TRBV5-6 TGTGCCAGCAGCTTGTCCGGGGAGCTGTTTTTT CASSLSGELFF
NA TRBJ1-2 TRBD1 TRBV6-1 TGTGCCAGCAGTGACCCGGGACAGGGGAACTATGGCTACACCTTC CASSDPGQGNYGYTF
few TRBJ2-3 NA TRBV27 TGTGCCAGCAGCTACTGGAGTGGCACAGATACGCAGTATTTT CASSYWSGTDTQYF
few TRBJ2-3 TRBD2 TRBV29-1 TGCAGCGCTGGGACTAGCGGGGGGGCCATTAGGAATACGCAGTATTTT CSAGTSGGAIRNTQYF
NA TRBJ2-1 NA TRBV27 TGTGCCAGCAGTTCCCGACAGGACTACCAGTTCTTC CASSSRQDYQFF
few TRBJ1-5 TRBD1 TRBV30 TGTGCCTGGAGTCTATATCAGGGGGCTAGCGATAGCAATCAGCCCCAGCATTTT CAWSLYQGASDSNQPQHF
NA TRBJ1-4 NA TRBV7-2 TGTGCCAGCAGCTTAGTGACGGCAAGCGAGGAAAAACTGTTTTTT CASSLVTASEEKLFF
NA TRBJ2-5 NA TRBV30 TGTGCCTGGAGTAACAGGGACATCGGGGTTCGAGAGACCCAGTACTTC CAWSNRDIGVRETQYF
few TRBJ1-2 TRBD1 TRBV9 TGTGCCAGCAGCGTAGGGGGACAGAACTATGGCTACACCTTC CASSVGGQNYGYTF
few TRBJ2-7 NA TRBV28 TGTGCCAGCAGTGTAGACATCCCGGTCACCGAGCAGTACTTC CASSVDIPVTEQYF
few TRBJ2-7 TRBD2 TRBV27 TGTGCCAGCTCCAAGAGCGAGACTAGCTTCCACGAGCAGTACTTC CASSKSETSFHEQYF
few TRBJ1-5 NA TRBV15 TGTGCCACCAGCAGAAGCCACGGAAATCAGCCCCAGCATTTT CATSRSHGNQPQHF
NA TRBJ1-5 TRBD1 TRBV27 TGTGCCAGCAGTCAGGGGACAGGGGTATCTTCGCCCCAGCATTTT CASSQGTGVSSPQHF
NA TRBJ2-7 NA TRBV6-5 TGTGCCAGCAGTTGGGGCAGTCCTTCCTACGAGCAGTACTTC CASSWGSPSYEQYF
few TRBJ2-3 NA TRBV7-9 TGTGCCAGCAGCTTAGTGGAGTCCGCTAGGGGAGATACGCAGTATTTT CASSLVESARGDTQYF
NA TRBJ2-7 NA TRBV6-5 TGTGCCAGCAGTTACGACAGGATGGTCGTCGAGCAGTACTTC CASSYDRMVVEQYF
NA TRBJ2-5 TRBD2 TRBV27 TGTGCCAGCAGTTTAATCTGGACTAGCCAAGAGACCCAGTACTTC CASSLIWTSQETQYF
NA TRBJ1-1 TRBD1 TRBV5-1 TGCGCCAGCAGCCAAAGACAGGGCGGCACTGAAGCTTTCTTT CASSQRQGGTEAFF
few TRBJ1-6 NA TRBV7-9 TGTGCCAGCAGCTTAGGAGGTTCACCCCTCCACTTT CASSLGGSPLHF
few TRBJ1-1 NA TRBV2 TGTGCCAGCAGGGGTCTGGGGGTCACTGAAGCTTTCTTT CASRGLGVTEAFF
NA TRBJ1-2 NA TRBV7-9 TGTGCCAGCAGCCCTCAGGCCGACCTTGGCTACACCTTC CASSPQADLGYTF